A single sample gave rise to the 8 T cell receptor beta chains below, sequenced in a study of T cell responses to AZD1222 COVID-19 vaccine (dated by TCRdb to about 2021). The library relied on the immunoSEQ multiplex PCR assay. In its TCRdb copy, this immuneACCESS table keeps in-frame sequences only and misses some clones. Where compared with another copy, unresolved V genes explain less than half of these, and the others have no known cause. For this sample the table gives 100,000 to 150,000 clones, of which 80% to 95% were detected only once. The biggest ten clones account for 4.2% of the sample. According to the study, the label for this sample's time point signals: about 28 days (+/-7) after the second vaccine dose. The label giving this sample's treatment or condition can be read as: meningococcal conjugate vaccine given as trial control. The material was peripheral blood, obtained 28 days after the second dose of the MenACWY control vaccine. The receptor set was obtained from an adult who received the MenACWY meningococcal vaccine as a control.

This clone was seen once. Other nucleotide sequences in the sample specify the same CDR3. The rearrangement uses TRBV7-9 and TRBJ1-4, with TRBD1 matching over 7 bases. V dropped 1 base and J dropped 7; count of bases not matched to a gene: 3. CDR1 is SEHNR and CDR2 is FQNEAQ in the germline V gene (reference sequence). The CDR3 spans 14 residues. The CDR3: CASSLGQGGEKLFF. The CDR3 DNA is TGTGCCAGCAGCTTAGGACAGGGAGGTGAAAAACTGTTTTTT.

The chain carries TRBV30 and TRBJ1-4; D uncertain. Germline assignment: CDR1 GTSNPN and CDR2 SVGIG (reference sequence). There are 17 residues in the CDR3. The germline V and J ends were trimmed by 0 bases and 1 base, with 15 bases remaining between them. The DNA of the CDR3 is TGTGCCTGGAGTGTACTAGGTGGGGTAGGAACTAATGAAAAACTGTTTTTT. This encodes CAWSVLGGVGTNEKLFF.

The rearrangement uses TRBV11-2 and TRBJ1-6; TRBD1 agrees at 8 bases. This CDR3 region has 17 residues. The V gene end was trimmed by 4 bases and the J gene end by 3 bases; junction bases not matched to a gene: 8. Germline loops: CDR1 SGHAT, CDR2 FQNNGV. The CDR3 sequence is CASSSRDRGNYNSPLHF. In nucleotides, the CDR3 is TGTGCCAGCAGCTCGCGAGACAGGGGCAACTATAATTCACCCCTCCACTTT.

The chain joins TRBV28 to TRBJ2-1; D possibly corresponds to TRBD2 (5 bases). Trimming removed 2 bases from V and 4 bases from J, with 6 bases in between. Per germline, CDR1 MDHEN and CDR2 SYDVKM. CDR3 length: 13 residues. The CDR3 DNA follows: TGTGCCAGCAGTTTACGGGATTACAATGAGCAGTTCTTC. Its translation: CASSLRDYNEQFF.

The chain recombines TRBV7-9 with TRBJ2-3, with unresolved D. Germline V gene lookup returns CDR1 SEHNR and CDR2 FQNEAQ (reference sequence). Trimming stripped 1 base from V and 2 bases from J, with 7 bases between. The CDR3 totals 14 residues. CDR3 nucleotide sequence: TGTGCCAGCAGCTTAGTAACTAACACAGATACGCAGTATTTT. Amino acid sequence: CASSLVTNTDTQYF.

The chain has TRBV11-2 and TRBJ2-7; the D gene could be TRBD1 or TRBD2 (5 bases each). Deletions cut 4 bases from V and 6 bases from J, with 10 bases between. Germline values: CDR1 SGHAT, CDR2 FQNNGV. The CDR3 totals 12 residues. CDR3 in amino acids: CASSSFGTEQYV. In DNA form, the CDR3 reads TGTGCCAGCAGCTCCTTCGGGACCGAGCAGTACGTC.

The CDR3 loop is CASVGRGRARYEQYV. The CDR3 coding sequence is TGTGCCAGCGTGGGAAGAGGGAGGGCGAGGTACGAGCAGTACGTC. The chain recombines TRBV6-5 with TRBJ2-7, with 7 bases identical to TRBD2. The germline V gene has CDR1 MNHEY and CDR2 SVGAGI. The CDR3 has 15 residues. The junction had 14 bases not matched to a gene; V was cut back by 8 bases and J by 4 bases.

V is TRBV19 and J is TRBJ1-1; D gene unclear. The CDR3 spans 13 residues. CDR1 and CDR2 (germline): LNHDA, SQIVND (reference sequence). Deletions cut 3 bases from V and 8 bases from J, with 13 bases between. The CDR3: CASSMRATAEAFF. In nucleotides, the CDR3 is TGTGCCAGTAGTATGAGGGCAACAGCGGAAGCTTTCTTT.